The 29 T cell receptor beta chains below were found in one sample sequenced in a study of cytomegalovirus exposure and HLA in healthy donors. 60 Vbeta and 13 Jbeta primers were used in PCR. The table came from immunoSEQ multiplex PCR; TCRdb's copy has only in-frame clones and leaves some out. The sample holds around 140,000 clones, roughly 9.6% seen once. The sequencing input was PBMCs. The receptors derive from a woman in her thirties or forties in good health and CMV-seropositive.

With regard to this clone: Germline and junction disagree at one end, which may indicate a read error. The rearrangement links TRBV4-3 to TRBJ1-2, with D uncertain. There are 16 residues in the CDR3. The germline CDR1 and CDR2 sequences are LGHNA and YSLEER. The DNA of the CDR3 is TGCGCCAGCAGCAAAGATGTTTCAGGCCGCGCCAGAGGCTACACCTTC. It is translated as CASSKDVSGRARGYTF.

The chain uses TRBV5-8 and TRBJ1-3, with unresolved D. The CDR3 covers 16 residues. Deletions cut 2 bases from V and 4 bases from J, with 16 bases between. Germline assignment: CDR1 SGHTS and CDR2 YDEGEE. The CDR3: CASSFMTVTLGNTIYF. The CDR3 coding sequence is TGTGCCAGCAGCTTCATGACTGTCACTCTCGGAAACACCATATATTTT.

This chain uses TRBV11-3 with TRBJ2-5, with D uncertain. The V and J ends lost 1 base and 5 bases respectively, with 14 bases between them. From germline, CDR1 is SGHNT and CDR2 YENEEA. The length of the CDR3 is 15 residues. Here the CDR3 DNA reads TGTGCCAGCAGCTTAGCGGCAGGTCGCAGGGAGACCCAGTACTTC. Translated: CASSLAAGRRETQYF.

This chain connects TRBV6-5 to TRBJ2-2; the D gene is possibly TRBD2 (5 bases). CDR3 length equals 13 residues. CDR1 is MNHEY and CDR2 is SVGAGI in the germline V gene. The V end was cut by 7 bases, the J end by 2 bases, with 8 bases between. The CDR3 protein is CASNGENTGELFF. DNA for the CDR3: TGTGCCAGCAACGGGGAAAACACCGGGGAGCTGTTTTTT.

CDR3 DNA: TGCGCCAGCAGCCAAGTTGCGGGGCTCAAGAACACTGAAGCTTTCTTT. It encodes CASSQVAGLKNTEAFF. V is TRBV4-3 and J is TRBJ1-1, with D possibly TRBD1 on 5 matching bases. The CDR3 spans 16 residues. The V and J ends lost 1 base and 1 base respectively, with 13 bases between them. Germline V CDR1 and CDR2: LGHNA, YSLEER.

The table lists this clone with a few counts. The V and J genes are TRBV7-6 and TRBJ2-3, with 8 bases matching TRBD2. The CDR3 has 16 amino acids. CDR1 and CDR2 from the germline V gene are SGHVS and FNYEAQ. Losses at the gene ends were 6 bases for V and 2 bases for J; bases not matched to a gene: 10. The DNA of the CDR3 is TGTGCCAGCAGTCCCACCGCGGGGGGTCTCACAGATACGCAGTATTTT. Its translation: CASSPTAGGLTDTQYF.

Here the CDR3 DNA reads TGTGCCAGCAGCTTAGTCTCGACAGGGGGAAATGAAAAACTGTTTTTT. Its protein product is CASSLVSTGGNEKLFF. The chain couples TRBV7-2 to TRBJ1-4; the match to TRBD1 covers 9 bases. The V gene end was trimmed by 1 base and the J gene end by 5 bases; junction bases not matched to a gene: 5. The CDR3 spans 16 residues. Germline assignment: CDR1 SGHTA and CDR2 FQGNSA.

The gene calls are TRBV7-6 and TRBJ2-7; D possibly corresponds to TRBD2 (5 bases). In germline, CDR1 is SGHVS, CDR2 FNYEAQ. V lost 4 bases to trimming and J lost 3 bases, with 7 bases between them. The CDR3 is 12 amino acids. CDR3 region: CASSSGNYEQYF. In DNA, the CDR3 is TGTGCCAGCAGCTCCGGGAACTACGAGCAGTACTTC.

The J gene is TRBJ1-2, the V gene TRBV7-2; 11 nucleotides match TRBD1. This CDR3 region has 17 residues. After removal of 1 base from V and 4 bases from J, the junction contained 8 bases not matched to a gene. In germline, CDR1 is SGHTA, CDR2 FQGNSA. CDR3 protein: CASSLVRTGGRSYGYTF. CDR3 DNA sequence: TGTGCCAGCAGCTTAGTCCGGACAGGGGGCCGTAGCTATGGCTACACCTTC. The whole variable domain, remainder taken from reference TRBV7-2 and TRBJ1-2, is GAGVSQSPSNKVTEKGKDVELRCDPISGHTALYWYRQSLGQGLEFLIYFQGNSAPDKSGLPSDRFSAERTGGSVSTLTIQRTQQEDSAVYLCASSLVRTGGRSYGYTFGSGTRLTVV.

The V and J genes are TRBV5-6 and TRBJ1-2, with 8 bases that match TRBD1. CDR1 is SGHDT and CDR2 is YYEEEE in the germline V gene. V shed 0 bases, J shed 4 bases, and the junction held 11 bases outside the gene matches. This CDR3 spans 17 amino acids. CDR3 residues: CASSLGTGIANVYGYTF. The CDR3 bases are TGTGCCAGCAGCTTGGGGACAGGGATCGCCAACGTCTATGGCTACACCTTC.

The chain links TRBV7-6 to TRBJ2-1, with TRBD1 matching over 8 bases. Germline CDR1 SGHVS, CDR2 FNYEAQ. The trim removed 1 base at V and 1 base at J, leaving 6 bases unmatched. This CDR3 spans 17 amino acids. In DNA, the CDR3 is TGTGCCAGCAGCTTAGAAGTCGACAGGGGTTCCTACAATGAGCAGTTCTTC. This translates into CASSLEVDRGSYNEQFF.

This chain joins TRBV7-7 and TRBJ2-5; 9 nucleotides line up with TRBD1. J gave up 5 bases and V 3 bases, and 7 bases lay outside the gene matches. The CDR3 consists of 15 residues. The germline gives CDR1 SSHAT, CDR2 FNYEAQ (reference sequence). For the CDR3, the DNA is TGTGCCAGCAGCTTCGGACAGGGGCCCAGGGAGACCCAGTACTTC. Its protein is CASSFGQGPRETQYF.

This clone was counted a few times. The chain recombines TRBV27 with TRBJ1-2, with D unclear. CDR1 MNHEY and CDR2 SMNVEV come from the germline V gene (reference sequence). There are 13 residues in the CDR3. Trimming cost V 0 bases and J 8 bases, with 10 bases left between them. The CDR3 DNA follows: TGTGCCAGCAGTTTATCGAGGGCGCGGGGCTACACCTTC. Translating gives CASSLSRARGYTF.

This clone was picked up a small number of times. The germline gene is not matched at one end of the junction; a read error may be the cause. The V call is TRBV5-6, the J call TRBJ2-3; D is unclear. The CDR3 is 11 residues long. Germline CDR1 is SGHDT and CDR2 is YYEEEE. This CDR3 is CASSRTDAQYF. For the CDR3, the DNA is TGTGCCAGCAGCCGTACAGATGCGCAGTATTTT.

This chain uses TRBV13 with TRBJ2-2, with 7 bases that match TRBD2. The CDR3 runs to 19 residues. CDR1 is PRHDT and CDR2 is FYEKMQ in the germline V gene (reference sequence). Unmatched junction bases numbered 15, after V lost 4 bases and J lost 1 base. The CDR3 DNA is TGTGCCAGCAGCTCGACCGGGACTACGGTAGCTGGGAACACCGGGGAGCTGTTTTTT. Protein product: CASSSTGTTVAGNTGELFF.

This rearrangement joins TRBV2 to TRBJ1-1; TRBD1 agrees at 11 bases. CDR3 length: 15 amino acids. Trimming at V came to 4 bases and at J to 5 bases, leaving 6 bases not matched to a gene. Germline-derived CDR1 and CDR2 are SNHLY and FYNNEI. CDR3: CASSGFGTGGTEAFF. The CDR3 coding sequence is TGTGCCAGCAGTGGTTTCGGGACAGGGGGGACTGAAGCTTTCTTT.

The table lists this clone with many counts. CDR3: CASSLDYTGGYIDGYTF. As DNA, the CDR3 is TGTGCCAGCAGCTTAGATTACACAGGGGGCTATATAGATGGCTACACCTTC. V and J are TRBV11-2 and TRBJ1-2; 9 nucleotides align to TRBD1. J was trimmed by 6 bases and V by 0 bases; bases with no gene match: 11. The length of the CDR3 is 17 residues. Germline CDR1 is SGHAT and CDR2 is FQNNGV.

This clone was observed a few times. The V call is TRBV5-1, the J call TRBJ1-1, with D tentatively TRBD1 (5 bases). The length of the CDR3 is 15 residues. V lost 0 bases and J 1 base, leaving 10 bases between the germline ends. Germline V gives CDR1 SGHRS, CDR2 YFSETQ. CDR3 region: CASSLAGIENTEAFF. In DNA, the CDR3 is TGCGCCAGCAGCTTGGCAGGGATAGAGAACACTGAAGCTTTCTTT.

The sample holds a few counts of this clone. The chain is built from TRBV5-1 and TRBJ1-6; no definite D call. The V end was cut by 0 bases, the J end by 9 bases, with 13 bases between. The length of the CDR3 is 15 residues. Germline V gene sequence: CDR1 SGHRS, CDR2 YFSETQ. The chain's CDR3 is CASSLAGPSASPLHF. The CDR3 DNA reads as TGCGCCAGCAGCTTGGCCGGTCCCTCCGCTTCACCCCTCCACTTT.

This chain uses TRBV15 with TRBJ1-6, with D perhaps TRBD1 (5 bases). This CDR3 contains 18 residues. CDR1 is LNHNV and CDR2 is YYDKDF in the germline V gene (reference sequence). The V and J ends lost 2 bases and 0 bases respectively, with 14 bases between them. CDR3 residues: CATSRTGTPSSYNSPLHF. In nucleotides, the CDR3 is TGTGCCACCAGCAGAACCGGGACTCCCAGCTCCTATAATTCACCCCTCCACTTT.

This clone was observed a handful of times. The CDR3 protein is CASSLLAGGTDTQYF. The CDR3 region has the DNA TGTGCCAGCAGCCTATTAGCGGGGGGCACAGATACGCAGTATTTT. The chain has TRBV6-5 and TRBJ2-3, with 9 nucleotides matching TRBD2. The CDR3 extends over 15 amino acids. V lost 6 bases and J lost 1; bases outside the gene matches: 5. Germline CDR1 and CDR2: MNHEY and SVGAGI.

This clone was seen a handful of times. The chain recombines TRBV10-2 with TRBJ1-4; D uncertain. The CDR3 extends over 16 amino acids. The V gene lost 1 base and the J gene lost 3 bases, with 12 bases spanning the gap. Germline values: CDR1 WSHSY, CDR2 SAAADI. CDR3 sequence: CASSELRQQSNEKLFF. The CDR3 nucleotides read TGCGCCAGCAGTGAGTTGAGGCAGCAATCTAATGAAAAACTGTTTTTT.

In nucleotides, the CDR3 is TGCGCCAGCAGCCAAGGAGGGGGGGTCGGCGGCTACACCTTC. It encodes CASSQGGGVGGYTF. The chain links TRBV4-1 to TRBJ1-2; possibly TRBD1 for D (6 bases). The V end lost 1 base, the J end lost 8 bases, and 14 bases lay between the germline ends. The CDR3 runs to 14 residues. The germline V gene has CDR1 MGHRA and CDR2 YSYEKL.

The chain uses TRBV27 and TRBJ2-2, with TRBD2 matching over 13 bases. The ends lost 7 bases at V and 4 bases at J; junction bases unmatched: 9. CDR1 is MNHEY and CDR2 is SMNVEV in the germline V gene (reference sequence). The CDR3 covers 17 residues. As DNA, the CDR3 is TGTGCCAGCAAACTAGCGGGGGGGCCTCGAGGCACCGGGGAGCTGTTTTTT. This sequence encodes CASKLAGGPRGTGELFF.

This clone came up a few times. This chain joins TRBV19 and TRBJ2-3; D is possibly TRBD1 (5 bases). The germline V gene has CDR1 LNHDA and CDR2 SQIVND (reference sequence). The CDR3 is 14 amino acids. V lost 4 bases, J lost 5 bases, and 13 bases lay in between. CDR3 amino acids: CASSSDPRVDTQYF. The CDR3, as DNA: TGTGCCAGTAGTAGCGACCCCAGGGTAGATACGCAGTATTTT.

The chain's CDR3 is CASNIQSSYNSPLHF. As DNA, the CDR3 is TGTGCCAGTAACATCCAATCCTCCTATAATTCACCCCTCCACTTT. The V and J genes are TRBV19 and TRBJ1-6; D is uncertain. Trimming stripped 7 bases from V and 0 bases from J, with 10 bases between. Germline values: CDR1 LNHDA, CDR2 SQIVND (reference sequence). The CDR3 is made up of 15 amino acids.

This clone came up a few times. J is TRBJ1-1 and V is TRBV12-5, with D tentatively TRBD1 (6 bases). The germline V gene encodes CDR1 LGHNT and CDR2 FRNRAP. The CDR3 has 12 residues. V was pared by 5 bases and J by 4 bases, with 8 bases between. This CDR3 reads CASGLGGTEAFF. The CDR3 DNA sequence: TGTGCTAGTGGTCTAGGGGGCACTGAAGCTTTCTTT.

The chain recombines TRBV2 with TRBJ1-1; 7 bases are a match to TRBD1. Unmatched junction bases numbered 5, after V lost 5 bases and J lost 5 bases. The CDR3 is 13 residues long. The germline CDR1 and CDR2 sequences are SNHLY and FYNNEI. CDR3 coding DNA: TGTGCCAGCAGTTTTACAGGGGTAACTGAAGCTTTCTTT. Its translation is CASSFTGVTEAFF.

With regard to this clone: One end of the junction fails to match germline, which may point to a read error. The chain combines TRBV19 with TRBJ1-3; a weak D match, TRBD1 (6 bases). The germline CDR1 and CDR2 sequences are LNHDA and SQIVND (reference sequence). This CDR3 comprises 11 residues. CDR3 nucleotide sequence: TGTGCCAGTAGTCCCCCCCGGGACATACGTTTT. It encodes CASSPPRDIRF. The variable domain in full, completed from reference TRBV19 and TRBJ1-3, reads DGGITQSPKYLFRKEGQNVTLSCEQNLNHDAMYWYRQDPGQGLRLIYYSQIVNDFQKGDIAEGYSVSREKKESFPLTVTSAQKNPTAFYLCASSPPRDIRFGEGSWLTVV.